These T cell receptor beta chains were read from a single sample in a study of blood T cell repertoires in COVID-19. Generated by immunoSEQ multiplex PCR, the TCRdb table keeps only in-frame clones and is missing some. This sample carries 350,000 or so clones, 90% of them seen once, and the ten largest clones take roughly 6.8%. What was sequenced was peripheral blood. All receptors derive from a man between 18 and 29 years old with active or convalescent COVID-19. Each CDR3 is given with its conserved first and last residue. A D gene is named only where the DNA matches it firmly. Clone size is given for some rows only: seen once, a few or many times, or a class if the clone is expanded.

d_call,clone_size,v_call,cdr3_aa
NA,NA,TRBV7-9,CASSLVSTLSGYTF
NA,once,TRBV5-1,CASSLGTGANTGELFF
NA,NA,TRBV7-9,CASSSPGRDTEAFF
NA,NA,TRBV20-1,CSASLSDTQYF
TRBD2,NA,TRBV6-1,CASSEALGLAGETQYF
NA,NA,TRBV18,CASSPNRDYEQYF
NA,NA,TRBV28,CASSFGGRQYF
TRBD1,NA,TRBV5-1,CASSPDRVAEKLFF
TRBD1,NA,TRBV6-5,CASSRGQMGSEQYF
TRBD1,NA,TRBV4-3,CASSQMPGQGGTDTQYF
TRBD2,NA,TRBV2,CASSDPGLAGTRGEQFF
TRBD2,NA,TRBV7-3,CASSRTSGTRGTDTQYF
NA,NA,TRBV6-5,CASSQGQFAYTF
NA,NA,TRBV27,CASSALGGLSYEQYF